This TCR beta chain was identified in a study of beta chain features in type 1 diabetes. Study outcomes and limitations: Within the patient group, naive, central memory and Treg TCRB repertoires appeared more similar to each other than within healthy donors. Still unanswered here is whether HLA type influences TCRB rearrangement.

Deletions cut 8 bases from V and 8 bases from J, with 22 bases between. This CDR3 region has 15 residues. Germline V gene lookup returns CDR1 SGHTA and CDR2 FQGNSA. Sorting produced populations that all topped 95% purity. A word on this clone: Antigen: not known.

Expressed TCRB transcripts were sequenced because the isolated RNA had all been reverse transcribed beforehand. Assay used: immunoSEQ multiplex PCR; TCRdb lists only in-frame clones, some missing. The sample holds some 270,000 clones, around an eighth seen once. Sequencing was performed on naive CD4+ T cells from blood. The genes are TRBV7-2 and TRBJ2-1; D uncertain. The TCR was taken from a middle-aged woman in good health. CDR3 nucleotides: TGTGCCAGCTCCTCGGCTGGCAGGTTCTCGGATGAGCAGTTCTTC. Its protein is CASSSAGRFSDEQFF.